The clone carrying this T cell receptor (beta chain) was seen once. This sample is drawn from a study of T cells after somatic rescue of genetic block. Here immunoSEQ multiplex PCR was the method, and the copy in TCRdb shows in-frame clones only, minus some. Altogether tens of thousands of clones are present, just over 90% being singletons, with the ten largest covering around 3%. This CDR3 region has 15 residues. The germline V and J ends were trimmed by 2 bases and 6 bases, with 15 bases remaining between them. Germline V lookup: CDR1 SGHNT, CDR2 YYREEE (reference sequence). This TCR was recovered from a middle-aged man. The chain joins TRBV5-4 to TRBJ2-1; D possibly corresponds to TRBD2 (6 bases). Sequenced material: peripheral blood mononuclear cells (PBMCs). The CDR3 sequence: CASSLWDFSSNEQFF. CDR3 DNA: TGTGCCAGCAGCTTATGGGACTTCAGTTCCAATGAGCAGTTCTTC.